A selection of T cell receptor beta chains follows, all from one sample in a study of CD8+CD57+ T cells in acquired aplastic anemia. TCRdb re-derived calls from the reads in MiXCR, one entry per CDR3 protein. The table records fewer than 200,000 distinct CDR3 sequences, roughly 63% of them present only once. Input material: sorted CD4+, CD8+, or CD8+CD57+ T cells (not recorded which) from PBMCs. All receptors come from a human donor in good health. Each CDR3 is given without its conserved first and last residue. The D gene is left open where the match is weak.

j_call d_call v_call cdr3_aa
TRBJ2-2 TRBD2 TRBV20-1 SASGGAGGELF
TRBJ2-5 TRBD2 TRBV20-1 SAITSGQETQY
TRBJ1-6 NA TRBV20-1 SASLALSPLH
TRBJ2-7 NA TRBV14 ASSQATRPTSTYEQY
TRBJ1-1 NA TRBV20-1 SARVMGTEAF
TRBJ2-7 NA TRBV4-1 ASSQENSYEQY
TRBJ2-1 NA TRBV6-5 ASSPPGGNEQF
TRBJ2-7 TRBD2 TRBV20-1 SATSSASGYEQY
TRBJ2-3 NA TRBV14 ASSQISADTQY
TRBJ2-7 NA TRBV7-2 ASSVGHPYEQY
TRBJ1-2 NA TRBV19 ASTPTAVGGYT
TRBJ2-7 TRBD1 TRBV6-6 ASRDRRDSLNEQY
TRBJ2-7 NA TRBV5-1 ASSFRGSNEQY
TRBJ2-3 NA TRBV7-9 ASSLGYSSTDTQY
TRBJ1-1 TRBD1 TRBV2 ASSRQGMDTEAF
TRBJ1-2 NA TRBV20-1 SVARPGGPSYGYT
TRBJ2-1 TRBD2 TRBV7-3 ASSLIAGDNEQF